These 27 T cell receptor beta chains were sequenced from one sample in a study of cytomegalovirus exposure and HLA in healthy donors. The PCR employed 60 Vbeta primers together with 13 Jbeta primers. TCRdb's table, derived via immunoSEQ multiplex PCR, lists solely in-frame clones and lacks some. The sample shows about 150,000 clones, about three quarters of them seen only once. Sequenced sample: PBMCs. These TCRs come from a woman aged 40 to 55 in good health and CMV-seronegative.

This clone showed up just once. This chain connects TRBV27 to TRBJ2-7; tentatively, D is TRBD2 (6 bases). From germline, CDR1 is MNHEY and CDR2 SMNVEV (reference sequence). This CDR3 contains 17 residues. V lost 0 bases and J 3 bases, leaving 18 bases between the germline ends. CDR3 sequence: CASSLSGFTEGRYEQYF. CDR3 sequence (DNA): TGTGCCAGCAGTTTATCGGGATTCACGGAGGGACGCTACGAGCAGTACTTC.

CDR3: CASSFLGGAGYGYTF. The DNA of the CDR3 is TGTGCCAGCAGTTTTTTAGGGGGGGCAGGCTATGGCTACACCTTC. The chain uses TRBV27 and TRBJ1-2; D is possibly TRBD1 (6 bases). Germline V gives CDR1 MNHEY, CDR2 SMNVEV (reference sequence). Trimming removed 3 bases from V and 4 bases from J, with 15 bases in between. The CDR3 is 15 amino acids.

The chain uses TRBV2 and TRBJ2-7, with a possible D match to TRBD1 (5 bases). The CDR3 loop spans 15 amino acids. Deletions cut 0 bases from V and 5 bases from J, with 14 bases between. Germline V gene data show CDR1 as SNHLY and CDR2 as FYNNEI. The CDR3 DNA reads TGTGCCAGCAGTGAAGCTAGGGGTTTCGGTAACGAGCAGTACTTC. Encoded protein: CASSEARGFGNEQYF.

This rearrangement joins TRBV12-1 to TRBJ1-1; the tabulated D call, TRBD1, remains unverified against the DNA. TRBV12-1 is a documented pseudogene. CDR3 length: 12 amino acids. CDR3 in amino acids: CASLGQGTEAFF. In DNA, the CDR3 is TGTGCCAGCCTTGGCCAGGGCACTGAAGCTTTCTTT.

This clone was detected only once. CDR3 in amino acids: CASSYRHRSYNEQFF. As DNA, the CDR3 is TGTGCCAGCAGTTACAGACATCGCTCCTACAATGAGCAGTTCTTC. This chain uses TRBV6-5 with TRBJ2-1; D gene unclear. CDR3 length: 15 amino acids. Trimming removed 2 bases from V and 0 bases from J, with 8 bases in between. Germline CDR1 and CDR2: MNHEY and SVGAGI.

The V call is TRBV12-5, the J call TRBJ1-2; the D gene is possibly TRBD1 (5 bases). Trimming left V 6 bases short and J 3 bases short, with 17 bases between. The CDR3 is 15 residues long. The germline V gene has CDR1 LGHNT and CDR2 FRNRAP. This CDR3 is CASGPQDPLHYGYTF. CDR3 DNA sequence: TGTGCTAGTGGCCCACAGGACCCCCTGCACTATGGCTACACCTTC.

The chain is built from TRBV5-1 and TRBJ2-1; 8 bases align to TRBD1. Germline V CDR1 and CDR2: SGHRS, YFSETQ. This CDR3 contains 16 residues. V gave up 2 bases and J gave up 7 bases; unmatched junction bases: 11. This chain's CDR3 is CASSFNVGQGSNEQFF. The DNA for the CDR3 is TGCGCCAGCAGCTTCAACGTCGGACAGGGTTCGAATGAGCAGTTCTTC.

The rearrangement links TRBV10-3 to TRBJ2-3; 11 nucleotides align to TRBD2. The CDR3 sequence is 14 residues long. The V segment lost 3 bases and the J segment 4 bases; nucleotides outside the gene matches: 0. Looked up from germline, CDR1 is ENHRY and CDR2 is SYGVKD. The DNA for the CDR3 is TGTGCCATCAGTGAACTAGCGGGAGCAGATACGCAGTATTTT. It is translated as CAISELAGADTQYF.

CDR3 nucleotides: TGCGCCAGCAGCTTGGCGGACCAGGGATACGAGCAGTACTTC. Translation: CASSLADQGYEQYF. The chain joins TRBV5-1 to TRBJ2-7, with a weak D call TRBD1 (5 bases). The germline gives CDR1 SGHRS, CDR2 YFSETQ. The CDR3 length is 14 residues. The V gene lost 0 bases and the J gene lost 4 bases, with 11 bases spanning the gap.

The chain employs TRBV28 and TRBJ2-7, with a possible D match to TRBD1 (7 bases). V was trimmed by 5 bases and J by 7 bases, leaving 30 bases between them. This CDR3 has 18 residues. Germline V gene sequence: CDR1 MDHEN, CDR2 SYDVKM. For the CDR3, the DNA is TGTGCCAGCAGTCCGCCGGGGGCTTCAGCCCAGGGGGTTCGTGAGCAGTACTTC. Protein sequence: CASSPPGASAQGVREQYF. Full variable domain (missing parts from reference TRBV28 and TRBJ2-7): DVKVTQSSRYLVKRTGEKVFLECVQDMDHENMFWYRQDPGLGLRLIYFSYDVKMKEKGDIPEGYSVSREKKERFSLILESASTNQTSMYLCASSPPGASAQGVREQYFGPGTRLTVT.

The V call is TRBV29-1, the J call TRBJ1-1; no firm D call. Germline V gene data show CDR1 as SQVTM and CDR2 as ANQGSEA. V lost 5 bases and J 9 bases, leaving 13 bases between the germline ends. The CDR3 consists of 11 residues. CDR3 sequence (DNA): TGCAGCGTTTCCCCGTTGGGCCAAGCTTTCTTT. It translates to CSVSPLGQAFF.

This chain connects TRBV19 to TRBJ2-7; TRBD1 agrees at 7 bases. This CDR3 has 17 residues. CDR1 and CDR2 from the germline V gene are LNHDA and SQIVND (reference sequence). V lost 0 bases to trimming and J lost 0 bases; unmatched junction nucleotides: 8. CDR3 sequence: CASSIDRGQESSYEQYF. CDR3 nucleotides: TGTGCCAGTAGTATAGATCGAGGACAGGAGTCCTCCTACGAGCAGTACTTC. The variable domain in full, completed from reference TRBV19 and TRBJ2-7, reads DGGITQSPKYLFRKEGQNVTLSCEQNLNHDAMYWYRQDPGQGLRLIYYSQIVNDFQKGDIAEGYSVSREKKESFPLTVTSAQKNPTAFYLCASSIDRGQESSYEQYFGPGTRLTVT.

The gene calls are TRBV2 and TRBJ1-5; D is uncertain. V gave up 3 bases and J gave up 1 base, with 7 bases separating them. Germline V CDR1 and CDR2: SNHLY, FYNNEI. This CDR3 spans 14 amino acids. In DNA, the CDR3 is TGTGCCAGCAGTGAGATGCAGAGCAATCAGCCCCAGCATTTT. Translating it yields CASSEMQSNQPQHF.

V gene TRBV19 combines with J gene TRBJ2-3; D perhaps matches TRBD1 (6 bases). V dropped 8 bases and J dropped 7 bases, with 19 bases sitting between them. The CDR3 loop spans 14 amino acids. CDR1 is LNHDA, CDR2 SQIVND, per germline (reference sequence). In DNA, the CDR3 is TGTGCCAGTGTGTCCTCCCGACAGGCTAATACGCAGTATTTT. Amino acids: CASVSSRQANTQYF.

There are a few counts of this clone. The genes are TRBV19 and TRBJ2-5; a possible D gene is TRBD1 (6 bases). CDR1 and CDR2 (germline): LNHDA, SQIVND (reference sequence). Trimming stripped 7 bases from V and 1 base from J, with 10 bases between. This CDR3 region has 13 residues. CDR3 sequence (DNA): TGTGCCAGTATTGGACAGAGCCAAGAGACCCAGTACTTC. Its protein is CASIGQSQETQYF. The full variable domain, rest sourced from reference TRBV19 and TRBJ2-5, is DGGITQSPKYLFRKEGQNVTLSCEQNLNHDAMYWYRQDPGQGLRLIYYSQIVNDFQKGDIAEGYSVSREKKESFPLTVTSAQKNPTAFYLCASIGQSQETQYFGPGTRLLVL.

The gene calls are TRBV9 and TRBJ1-4; the D gene is possibly TRBD1 (5 bases). This CDR3 has 15 residues. Germline V CDR1 and CDR2: SGDLS, YYNGEE. V lost 4 bases and J 0 bases, leaving 10 bases between the germline ends. The CDR3 loop reads CASSPGGATNEKLFF. The CDR3 DNA follows: TGTGCCAGCAGCCCCGGGGGAGCAACTAATGAAAAACTGTTTTTT.

The chain is built from TRBV11-2 and TRBJ1-5; TRBD1 matches at 8 bases. Germline assignment: CDR1 SGHAT and CDR2 FQNNGV. The CDR3 sequence is 17 residues long. The V gene end was trimmed by 2 bases and the J gene end by 4 bases; junction bases not matched to a gene: 10. The DNA for the CDR3 is TGTGCCAGCAGCTTAATTTCTGAACAGGGGGTGAATCAGCCCCAGCATTTT. Translation gives CASSLISEQGVNQPQHF.

V usage is TRBV6-5 and J usage is TRBJ2-1; possible D gene TRBD2, 6 bases. Germline V gene lookup returns CDR1 MNHEY and CDR2 SVGAGI. Trimming stripped 2 bases from V and 1 base from J, with 12 bases between. This CDR3 has 16 residues. Written as DNA, the CDR3 is TGTGCCAGCAGTTACGCTGGCGGGGTATCCTACAATGAGCAGTTCTTC. Residues: CASSYAGGVSYNEQFF.

This clone was seen once. The genes are TRBV5-1 and TRBJ1-6; 8 bases are shared with TRBD1. Germline V gene lookup returns CDR1 SGHRS and CDR2 YFSETQ. V lost 3 bases and J lost 5; bases outside the gene matches: 7. The CDR3 is made up of 16 amino acids. The CDR3 is CASSSAQGADNSPLHF. The CDR3 bases are TGCGCCAGCAGCTCAGCGCAGGGGGCCGATAATTCACCCCTCCACTTT.

V and J are TRBV30 and TRBJ1-1; TRBD1 aligns across 8 bases. Germline V CDR1 and CDR2: GTSNPN, SVGIG (reference sequence). V lost 5 bases to trimming and J lost 7 bases; unmatched junction nucleotides: 9. The CDR3 consists of 13 residues. This CDR3 reads CAWGTGTSLEAFF. The CDR3 nucleotides are TGTGCCTGGGGGACAGGTACCTCTCTTGAAGCTTTCTTT.

The chain joins TRBV5-1 to TRBJ2-7, with TRBD1 matching 10 bases. This CDR3 region has 19 residues. Unmatched junction bases numbered 15, after V lost 1 base and J lost 2 bases. The germline gives CDR1 SGHRS, CDR2 YFSETQ. The CDR3: CASSLLAGQGVGGAYEQYF. DNA for the CDR3: TGCGCCAGCAGCTTGCTAGCCGGACAGGGGGTTGGAGGAGCCTACGAGCAGTACTTC.

Worth noting for this clone: Other DNA sequences within the sample encode an identical CDR3. Here the CDR3 reads CASSQGVNTEAFF. The CDR3, as DNA: TGTGCCAGCAGCCAGGGGGTTAACACTGAAGCTTTCTTT. V is TRBV11-3 and J is TRBJ1-1; 7 positions match TRBD1. Germline lookup yields CDR1 SGHNT and CDR2 YENEEA. V shed 5 bases and J 2 bases; nucleotides not matched to a gene: 2. The length of the CDR3 is 13 residues.

The count of this clone is one. J is TRBJ1-1 and V is TRBV5-3; no definite D call. TRBV5-3 is classed as an ORF, of uncertain function. Trimming removed 1 base at V and 4 bases at J, with 8 bases between. The CDR3 is 13 residues long. The CDR3 loop is CARSLQRSTEAFF. DNA for the CDR3: TGTGCCAGAAGCTTGCAGAGGAGCACTGAAGCTTTCTTT.

The chain links TRBV28 to TRBJ2-3; TRBD2 agrees at 7 bases. With V trimmed by 10 bases and J by 2 bases, 9 bases remained unmatched. CDR3 length: 14 amino acids. CDR1 is MDHEN, CDR2 SYDVKM, per germline. The DNA of the CDR3 is TGTGCCACCACAATGGGAGGGCTCACAGATACGCAGTATTTT. It specifies CATTMGGLTDTQYF.

V is TRBV30 and J is TRBJ2-6; possible D gene TRBD1, 6 bases. V was trimmed by 5 bases and J by 1 base, leaving 21 bases between them. The V gene's germline CDR1 is GTSNPN and CDR2 SVGIG (reference sequence). The CDR3 contains 18 residues. CDR3 in amino acids: CAWGRLDSLTSGANVLTF. CDR3 DNA: TGTGCCTGGGGAAGGTTGGACAGCTTAACGTCTGGGGCCAACGTCCTGACTTTC.

V is TRBV9 and J is TRBJ2-3; 11 nucleotides line up with TRBD2. CDR1 SGDLS and CDR2 YYNGEE come from the germline V gene. V lost 0 bases, J lost 4 bases, and 7 bases stayed unmatched. The CDR3 contains 17 residues. The CDR3 bases are TGTGCCAGCAGCGTAGGGGCACTAGCGGGAGTTTCAGATACGCAGTATTTT. Amino acids: CASSVGALAGVSDTQYF.

The chain links TRBV6-1 to TRBJ2-7, with 9 bases lining up with TRBD1. Trimming at V came to 0 bases and at J to 3 bases, leaving 3 bases not matched to a gene. CDR1 MNHNS and CDR2 SASEGT come from the germline V gene. This CDR3 is 15 amino acids long. Here the CDR3 reads CASSEAWTGDYEQYF. The CDR3 nucleotides are TGTGCCAGCAGTGAAGCTTGGACAGGGGACTACGAGCAGTACTTC.